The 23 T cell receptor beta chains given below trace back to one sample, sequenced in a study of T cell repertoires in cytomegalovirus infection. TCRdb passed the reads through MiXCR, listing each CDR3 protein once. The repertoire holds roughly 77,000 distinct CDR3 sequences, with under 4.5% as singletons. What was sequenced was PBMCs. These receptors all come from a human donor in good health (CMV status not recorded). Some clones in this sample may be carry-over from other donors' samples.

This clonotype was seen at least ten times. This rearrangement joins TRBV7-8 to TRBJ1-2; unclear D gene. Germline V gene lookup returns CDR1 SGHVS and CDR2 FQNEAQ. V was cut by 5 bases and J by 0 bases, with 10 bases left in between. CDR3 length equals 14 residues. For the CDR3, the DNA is TGTGCCAGCAGCACAGATGGAGCTAACTATGGCTACACCTTC. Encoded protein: CASSTDGANYGYTF.

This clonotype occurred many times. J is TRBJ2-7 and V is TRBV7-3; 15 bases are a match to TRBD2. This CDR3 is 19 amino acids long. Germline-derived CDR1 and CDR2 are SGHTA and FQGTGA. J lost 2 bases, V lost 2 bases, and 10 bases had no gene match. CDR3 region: CASSLAPGTSGGFTYEQYF. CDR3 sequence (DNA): TGTGCCAGCAGCTTAGCTCCCGGGACTAGCGGGGGGTTTACCTACGAGCAGTACTTC.

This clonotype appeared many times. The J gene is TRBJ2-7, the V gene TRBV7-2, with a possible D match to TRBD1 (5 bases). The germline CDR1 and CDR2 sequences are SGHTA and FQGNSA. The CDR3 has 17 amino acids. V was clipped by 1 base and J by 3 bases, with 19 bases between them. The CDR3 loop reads CASSLGGLGDRSYEQYF. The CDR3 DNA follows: TGTGCCAGCAGCTTAGGGGGCCTAGGCGACAGAAGCTACGAGCAGTACTTC.

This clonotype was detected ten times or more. The CDR3 here is CASSGRGGTEAFF. CDR3 in DNA: TGTGCCAGCAGCGGCCGAGGGGGGACTGAAGCTTTCTTT. The chain recombines TRBV7-2 with TRBJ1-1, with D possibly being TRBD1 (6 bases). CDR3 size: 13 residues. Trimming cost V 5 bases and J 5 bases, with 12 bases left between them. Germline CDR1 SGHTA, CDR2 FQGNSA.

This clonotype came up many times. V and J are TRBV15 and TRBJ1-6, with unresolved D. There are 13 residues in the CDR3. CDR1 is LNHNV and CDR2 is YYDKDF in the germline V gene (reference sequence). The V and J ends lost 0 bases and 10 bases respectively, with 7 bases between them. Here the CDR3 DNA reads TGTGCCACCAGCAGAGATAGGGCGTCACCCCTCCACTTT. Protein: CATSRDRASPLHF.

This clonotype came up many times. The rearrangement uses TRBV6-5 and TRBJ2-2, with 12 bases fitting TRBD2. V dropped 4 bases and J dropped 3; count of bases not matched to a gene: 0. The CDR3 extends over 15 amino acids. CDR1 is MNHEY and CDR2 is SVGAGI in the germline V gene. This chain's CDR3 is CASSWTSGDTGELFF. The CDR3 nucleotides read TGTGCCAGCAGTTGGACTAGCGGGGACACCGGGGAGCTGTTTTTT.

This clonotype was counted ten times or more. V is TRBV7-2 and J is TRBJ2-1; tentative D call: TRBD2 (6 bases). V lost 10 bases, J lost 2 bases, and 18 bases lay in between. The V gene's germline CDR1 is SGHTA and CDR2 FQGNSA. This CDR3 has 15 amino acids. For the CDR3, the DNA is TGTGCCACCCCCTTGCCGGGGGTAGCCTACAATGAGCAGTTCTTC. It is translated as CATPLPGVAYNEQFF.

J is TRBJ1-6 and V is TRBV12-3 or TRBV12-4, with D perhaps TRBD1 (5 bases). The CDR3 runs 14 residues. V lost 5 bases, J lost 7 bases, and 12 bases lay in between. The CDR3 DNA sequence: TGTGCCAGCAGTATTACAGGAGACAATTCACCCCTCCACTTT. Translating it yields CASSITGDNSPLHF.

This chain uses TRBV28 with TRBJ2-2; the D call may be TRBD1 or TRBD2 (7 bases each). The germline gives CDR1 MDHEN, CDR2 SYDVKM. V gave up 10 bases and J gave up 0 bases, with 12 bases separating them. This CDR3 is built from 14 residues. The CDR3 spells CAIRGGANTGELFF. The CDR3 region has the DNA TGTGCCATCAGGGGGGGCGCGAACACCGGGGAGCTGTTTTTT.

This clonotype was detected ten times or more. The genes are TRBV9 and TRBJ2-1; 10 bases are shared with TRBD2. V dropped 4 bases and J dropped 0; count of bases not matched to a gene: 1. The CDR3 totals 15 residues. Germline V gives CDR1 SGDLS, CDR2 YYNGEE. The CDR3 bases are TGTGCCAGCAGCTCTAGCGGGAGCTCCTACAATGAGCAGTTCTTC. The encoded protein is CASSSSGSSYNEQFF. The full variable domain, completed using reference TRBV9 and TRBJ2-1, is DSGVTQTPKHLITATGQRVTLRCSPRSGDLSVYWYQQSLDQGLQFLIQYYNGEERAKGNILERFSAQQFPDLHSELNLSSLELGDSALYFCASSSSGSSYNEQFFGPGTRLTVL.

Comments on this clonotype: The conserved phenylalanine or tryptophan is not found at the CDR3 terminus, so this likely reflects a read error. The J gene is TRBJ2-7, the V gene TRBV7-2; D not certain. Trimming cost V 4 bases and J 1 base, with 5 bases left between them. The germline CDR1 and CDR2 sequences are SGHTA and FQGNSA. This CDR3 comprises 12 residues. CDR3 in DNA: TGTGCCAGCAGCTCCACGTCCTACGAGCAGTACTCC. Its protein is CASSSTSYEQYS.

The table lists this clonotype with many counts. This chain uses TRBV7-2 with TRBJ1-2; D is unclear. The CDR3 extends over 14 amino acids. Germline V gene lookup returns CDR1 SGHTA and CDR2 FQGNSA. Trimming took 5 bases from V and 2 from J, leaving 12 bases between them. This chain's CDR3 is CASSARVTNYGYTF. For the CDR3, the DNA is TGTGCCAGCAGCGCTAGAGTCACGAACTATGGCTACACCTTC.

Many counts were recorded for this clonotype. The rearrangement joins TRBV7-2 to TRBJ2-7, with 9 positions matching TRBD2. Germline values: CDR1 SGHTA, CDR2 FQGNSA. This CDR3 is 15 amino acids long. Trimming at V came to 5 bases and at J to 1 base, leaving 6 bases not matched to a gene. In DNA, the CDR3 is TGTGCCAGCAGCCCCCAGCGGGGGGTTTCCTACGAGCAGTACTTC. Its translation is CASSPQRGVSYEQYF.

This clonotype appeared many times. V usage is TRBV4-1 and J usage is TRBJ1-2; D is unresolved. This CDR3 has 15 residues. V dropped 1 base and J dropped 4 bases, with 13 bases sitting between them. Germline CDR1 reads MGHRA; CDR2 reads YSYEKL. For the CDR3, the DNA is TGCGCCAGCAGCCAAGGCCAAGGAGAACTCTATGGCTACACCTTC. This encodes CASSQGQGELYGYTF.

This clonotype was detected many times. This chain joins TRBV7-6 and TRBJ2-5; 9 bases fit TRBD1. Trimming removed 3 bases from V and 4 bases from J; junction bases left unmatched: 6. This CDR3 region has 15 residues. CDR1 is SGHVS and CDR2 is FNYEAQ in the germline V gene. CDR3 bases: TGTGCCAGCAGCTTGCCCGGGACAGGGTTAGAGACCCAGTACTTC. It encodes CASSLPGTGLETQYF.

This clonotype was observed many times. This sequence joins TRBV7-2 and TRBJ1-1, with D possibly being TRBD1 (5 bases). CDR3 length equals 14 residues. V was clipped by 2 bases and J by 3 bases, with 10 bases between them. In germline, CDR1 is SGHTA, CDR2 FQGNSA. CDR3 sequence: CASSLSAGYTEAFF. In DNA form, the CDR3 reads TGTGCCAGCAGCTTAAGCGCAGGGTACACTGAAGCTTTCTTT.

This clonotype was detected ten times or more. CDR3: CASSPTGAHNEKLFF. The CDR3 DNA reads TGTGCCAGCAGCCCGACCGGGGCCCATAATGAAAAACTGTTTTTT. The V gene is TRBV7-2, the J gene TRBJ1-4, with D perhaps matching TRBD1 (5 bases). CDR1 SGHTA and CDR2 FQGNSA come from the germline V gene. CDR3 length: 15 amino acids. V lost 5 bases to trimming and J lost 4 bases, with 14 bases between them.

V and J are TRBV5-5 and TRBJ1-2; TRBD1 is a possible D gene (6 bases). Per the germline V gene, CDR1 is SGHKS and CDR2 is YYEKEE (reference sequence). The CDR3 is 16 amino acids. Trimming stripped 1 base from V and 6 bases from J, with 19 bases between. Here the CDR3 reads CASSLMVGEQGNGYTF. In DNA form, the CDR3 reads TGTGCCAGCAGCTTGATGGTGGGGGAACAGGGCAATGGCTACACCTTC. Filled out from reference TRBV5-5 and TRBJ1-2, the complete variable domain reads DAGVTQSPTHLIKTRGQQVTLRCSPISGHKSVSWYQQVLGQGPQFIFQYYEKEERGRGNFPDRFSARQFPNYSSELNVNALLLGDSALYLCASSLMVGEQGNGYTFGSGTRLTVV.

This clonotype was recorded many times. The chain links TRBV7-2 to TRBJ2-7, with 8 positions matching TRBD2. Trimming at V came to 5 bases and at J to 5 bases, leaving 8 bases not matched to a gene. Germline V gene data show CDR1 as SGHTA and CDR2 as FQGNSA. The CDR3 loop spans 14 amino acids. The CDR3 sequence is CASSPQRGIDEQYF. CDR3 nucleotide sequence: TGTGCCAGCAGCCCCCAGCGGGGGATCGACGAGCAGTACTTC.

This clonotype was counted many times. The CDR3 region is CASSLDSGTGELFF. The DNA of the CDR3 is TGTGCCAGCAGCTTAGACAGCGGAACCGGGGAGCTGTTTTTT. This chain links TRBV7-9 with TRBJ2-2, with a possible D match to TRBD2 (5 bases). CDR3 length equals 14 residues. The germline CDR1 and CDR2 sequences are SEHNR and FQNEAQ (reference sequence). V was cut by 1 base and J by 5 bases, with 8 bases left in between. Full variable domain (missing parts from reference TRBV7-9 and TRBJ2-2): DTGVSQNPRHKITKRGQNVTFRCDPISEHNRLYWYRQTLGQGPEFLTYFQNEAQLEKSRLLSDRFSAERPKGSFSTLEIQRTEQGDSAMYLCASSLDSGTGELFFGEGSRLTVL.

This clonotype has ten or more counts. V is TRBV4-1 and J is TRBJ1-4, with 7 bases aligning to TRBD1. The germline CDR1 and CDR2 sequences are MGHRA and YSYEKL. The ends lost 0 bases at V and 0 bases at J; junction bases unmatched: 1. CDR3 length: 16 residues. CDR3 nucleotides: TGCGCCAGCAGCCAAGAAGGGACAGCAACTAATGAAAAACTGTTTTTT. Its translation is CASSQEGTATNEKLFF.

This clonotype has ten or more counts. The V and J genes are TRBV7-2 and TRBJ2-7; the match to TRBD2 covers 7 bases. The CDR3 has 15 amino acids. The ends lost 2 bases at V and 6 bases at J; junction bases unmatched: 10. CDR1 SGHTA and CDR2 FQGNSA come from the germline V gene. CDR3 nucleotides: TGTGCCAGCAGCTTATCAACAGCGGGGAAGTTCGAGCAGTACTTC. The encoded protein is CASSLSTAGKFEQYF.

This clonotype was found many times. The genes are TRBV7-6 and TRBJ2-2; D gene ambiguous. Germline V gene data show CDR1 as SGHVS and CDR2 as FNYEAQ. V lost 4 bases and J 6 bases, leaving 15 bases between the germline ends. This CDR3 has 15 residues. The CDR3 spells CASSSPIQPAGELFF. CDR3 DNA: TGTGCCAGCAGCTCACCAATACAGCCGGCCGGGGAGCTGTTTTTT.